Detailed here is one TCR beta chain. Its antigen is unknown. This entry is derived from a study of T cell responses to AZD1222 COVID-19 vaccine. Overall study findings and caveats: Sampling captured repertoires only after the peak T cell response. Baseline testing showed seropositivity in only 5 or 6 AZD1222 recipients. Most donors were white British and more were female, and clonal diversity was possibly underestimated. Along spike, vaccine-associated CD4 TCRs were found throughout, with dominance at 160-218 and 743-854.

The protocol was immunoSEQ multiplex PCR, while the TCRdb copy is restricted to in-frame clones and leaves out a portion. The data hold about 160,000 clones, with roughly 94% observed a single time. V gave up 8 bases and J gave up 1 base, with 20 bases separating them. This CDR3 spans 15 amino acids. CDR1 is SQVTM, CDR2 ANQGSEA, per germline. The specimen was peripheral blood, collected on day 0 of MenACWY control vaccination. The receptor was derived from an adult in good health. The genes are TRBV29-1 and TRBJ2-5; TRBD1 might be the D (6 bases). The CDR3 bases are TGCAGCACTAGGACAGCCCTTCGGGTCCAAGAGACCCAGTACTTC. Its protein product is CSTRTALRVQETQYF.